This T cell receptor (beta chain) was recovered during a study of lymphopenia after photon versus proton radiotherapy. V dropped 2 bases and J dropped 9 bases, with 23 bases sitting between them. The CDR3 extends over 17 amino acids. The germline CDR1 and CDR2 sequences are KGHSH and LQKENI. Profiled with immunoSEQ multiplex PCR; TCRdb holds only in-frame clones, not every one. The table lists roughly 25,000 clones, about 84% of them singletons. This chain links TRBV18 with TRBJ1-5, with D tentatively TRBD1 (5 bases). The source material was peripheral blood, sampled from a patient treated with proton-based radiotherapy. This TCR was sampled from an older woman with pancreatic cancer. The CDR3 is CASSPRSLQGGEGPQHF. The CDR3 nucleotides are TGTGCCAGCTCACCAAGGTCTCTCCAGGGTGGGGAAGGGCCCCAGCATTTT.